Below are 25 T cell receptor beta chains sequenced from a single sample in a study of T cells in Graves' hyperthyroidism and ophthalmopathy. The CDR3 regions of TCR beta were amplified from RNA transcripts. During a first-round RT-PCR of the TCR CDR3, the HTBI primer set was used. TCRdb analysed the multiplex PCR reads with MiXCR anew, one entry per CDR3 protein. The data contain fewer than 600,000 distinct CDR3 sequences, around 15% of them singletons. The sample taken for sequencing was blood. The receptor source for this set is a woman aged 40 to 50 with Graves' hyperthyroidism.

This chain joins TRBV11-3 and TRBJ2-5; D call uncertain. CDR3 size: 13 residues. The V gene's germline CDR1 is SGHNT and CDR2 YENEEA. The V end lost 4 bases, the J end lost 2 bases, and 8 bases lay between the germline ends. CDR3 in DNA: TGTGCCAGCAGCTCTTCCAGGCAAGAGACCCAGTACTTC. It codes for CASSSSRQETQYF.

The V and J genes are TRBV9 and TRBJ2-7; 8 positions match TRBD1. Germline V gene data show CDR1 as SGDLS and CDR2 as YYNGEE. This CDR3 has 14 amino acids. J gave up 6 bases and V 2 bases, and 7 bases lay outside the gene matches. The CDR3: CASSVRLQGGEQYF. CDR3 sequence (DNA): TGTGCCAGCAGCGTTAGATTACAGGGGGGCGAGCAGTACTTC.

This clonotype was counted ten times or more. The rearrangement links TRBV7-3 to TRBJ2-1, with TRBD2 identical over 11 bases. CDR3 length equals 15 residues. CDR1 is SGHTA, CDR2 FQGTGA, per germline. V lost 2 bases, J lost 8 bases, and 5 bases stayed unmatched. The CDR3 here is CASSLLAGGGDEQFF. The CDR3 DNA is TGTGCCAGCAGCTTACTAGCGGGAGGAGGCGATGAGCAGTTCTTC.

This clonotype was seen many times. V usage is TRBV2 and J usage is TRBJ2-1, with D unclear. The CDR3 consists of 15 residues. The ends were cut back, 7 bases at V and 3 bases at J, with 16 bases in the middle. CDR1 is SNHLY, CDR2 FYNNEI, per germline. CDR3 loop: CASMGADPNYNEQFF. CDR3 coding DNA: TGTGCCAGCATGGGCGCCGACCCCAACTACAATGAGCAGTTCTTC.

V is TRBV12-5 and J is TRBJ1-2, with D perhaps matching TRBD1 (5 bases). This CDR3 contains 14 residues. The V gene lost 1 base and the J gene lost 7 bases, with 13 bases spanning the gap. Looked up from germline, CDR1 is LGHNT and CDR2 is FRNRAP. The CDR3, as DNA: TGTGCTAGTGGTTTGGGACCCCAGGGAGGTGGCTACACCTTC. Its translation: CASGLGPQGGGYTF.

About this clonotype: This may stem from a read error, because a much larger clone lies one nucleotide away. The CDR3 DNA reads as TGTGCCAGCAGTACCCAGGGTGGAGGAGAAAAACTGTTTTTT. The encoded protein is CASSTQGGGEKLFF. The chain carries TRBV12-3 or TRBV12-4 and TRBJ1-4, with D possibly being TRBD1 (5 bases). Trimming cost V 5 bases and J 8 bases, with 15 bases left between them. The CDR3 extends over 14 amino acids.

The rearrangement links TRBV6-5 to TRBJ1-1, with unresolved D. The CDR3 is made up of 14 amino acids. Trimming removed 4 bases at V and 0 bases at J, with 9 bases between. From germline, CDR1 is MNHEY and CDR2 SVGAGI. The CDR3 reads CASSSVQMNTEAFF. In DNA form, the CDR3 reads TGTGCCAGCAGTTCTGTACAGATGAACACTGAAGCTTTCTTT.

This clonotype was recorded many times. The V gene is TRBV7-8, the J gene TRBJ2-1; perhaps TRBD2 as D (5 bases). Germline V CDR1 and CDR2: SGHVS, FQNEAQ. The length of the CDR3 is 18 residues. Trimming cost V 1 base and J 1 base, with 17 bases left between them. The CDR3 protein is CASSLEARAVISYNEQFF. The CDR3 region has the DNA TGTGCCAGCAGCTTAGAGGCGCGGGCTGTTATATCCTACAATGAGCAGTTCTTC.

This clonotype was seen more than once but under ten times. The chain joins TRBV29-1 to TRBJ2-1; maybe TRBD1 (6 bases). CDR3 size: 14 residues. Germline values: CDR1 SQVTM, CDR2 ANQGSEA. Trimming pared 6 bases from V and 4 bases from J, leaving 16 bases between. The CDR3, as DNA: TGCAGCGTAGAACAGGGATTGGGATACAATGAGCAGTTCTTC. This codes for CSVEQGLGYNEQFF.

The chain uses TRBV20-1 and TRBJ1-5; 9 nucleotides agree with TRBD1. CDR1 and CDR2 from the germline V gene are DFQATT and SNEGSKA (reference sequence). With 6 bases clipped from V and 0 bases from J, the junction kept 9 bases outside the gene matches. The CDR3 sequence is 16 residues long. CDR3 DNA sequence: TGCAGTGCCCCGCGGGACAGGGTATATAGCAATCAGCCCCAGCATTTT. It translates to CSAPRDRVYSNQPQHF.

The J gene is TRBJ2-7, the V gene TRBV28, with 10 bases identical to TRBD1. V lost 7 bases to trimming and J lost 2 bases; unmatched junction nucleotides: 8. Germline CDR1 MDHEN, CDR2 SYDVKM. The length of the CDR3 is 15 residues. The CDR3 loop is CASKKGQGLTYEQYF. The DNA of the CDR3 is TGTGCCAGCAAAAAGGGACAGGGGTTAACCTACGAGCAGTACTTC.

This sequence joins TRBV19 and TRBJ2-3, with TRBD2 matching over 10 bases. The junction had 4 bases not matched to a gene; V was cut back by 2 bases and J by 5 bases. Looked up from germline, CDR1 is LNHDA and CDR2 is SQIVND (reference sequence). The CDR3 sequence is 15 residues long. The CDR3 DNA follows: TGTGCCAGTAGTATAATAGCGGGAGGACAAGATACGCAGTATTTT. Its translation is CASSIIAGGQDTQYF.

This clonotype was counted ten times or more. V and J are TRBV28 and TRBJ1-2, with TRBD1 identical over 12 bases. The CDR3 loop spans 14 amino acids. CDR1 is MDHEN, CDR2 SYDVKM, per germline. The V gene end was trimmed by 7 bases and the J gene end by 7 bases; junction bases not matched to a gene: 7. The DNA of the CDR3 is TGTGCCAGCATCAGCCCGGGACAGGGGGCTGGCTACACCTTC. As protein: CASISPGQGAGYTF.

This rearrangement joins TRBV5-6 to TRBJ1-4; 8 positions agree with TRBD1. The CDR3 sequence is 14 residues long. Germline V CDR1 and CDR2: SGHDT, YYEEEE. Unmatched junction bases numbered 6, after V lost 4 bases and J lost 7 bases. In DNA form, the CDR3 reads TGTGCCAGCAGCCTACAGGGGGTTGGTGAAAAACTGTTTTTT. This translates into CASSLQGVGEKLFF.

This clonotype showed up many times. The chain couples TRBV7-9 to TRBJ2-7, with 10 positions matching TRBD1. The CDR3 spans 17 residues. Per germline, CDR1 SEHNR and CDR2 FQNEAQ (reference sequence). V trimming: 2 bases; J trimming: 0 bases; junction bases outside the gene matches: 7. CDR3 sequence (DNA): TGTGCCAGCAGCTTATCCCTAGGACAGGGGGTCTCCTACGAGCAGTACTTC. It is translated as CASSLSLGQGVSYEQYF.

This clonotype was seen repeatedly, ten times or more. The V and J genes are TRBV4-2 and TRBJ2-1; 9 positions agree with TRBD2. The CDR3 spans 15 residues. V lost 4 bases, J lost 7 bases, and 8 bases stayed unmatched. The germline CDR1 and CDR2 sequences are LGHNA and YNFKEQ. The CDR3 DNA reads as TGTGCCAGCAGCCCGACGGGACTAGCCGAAAATGAGCAGTTCTTC. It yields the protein CASSPTGLAENEQFF.

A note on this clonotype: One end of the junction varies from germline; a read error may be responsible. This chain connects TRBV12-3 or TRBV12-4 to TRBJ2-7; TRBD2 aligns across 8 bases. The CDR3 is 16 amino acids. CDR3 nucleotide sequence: TGCGCCAGCAGCCAAGAAGAGAGCGGGAGTATCCACGAGCAGTACTTC. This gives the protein CASSQEESGSIHEQYF.

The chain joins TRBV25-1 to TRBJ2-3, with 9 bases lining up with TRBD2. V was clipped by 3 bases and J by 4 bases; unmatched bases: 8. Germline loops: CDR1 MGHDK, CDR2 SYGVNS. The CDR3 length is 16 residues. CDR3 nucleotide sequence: TGTGCCAGCAGTGATCCGGCTAGCGGGGTCTCAGATACGCAGTATTTT. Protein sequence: CASSDPASGVSDTQYF.

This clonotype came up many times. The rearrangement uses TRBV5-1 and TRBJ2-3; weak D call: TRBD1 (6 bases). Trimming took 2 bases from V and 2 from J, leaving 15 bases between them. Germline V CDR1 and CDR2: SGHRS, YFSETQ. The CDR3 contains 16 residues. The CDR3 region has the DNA TGCGCCAGCAGCTTTCTACAGGGCTGGGACACAGATACGCAGTATTTT. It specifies CASSFLQGWDTDTQYF.

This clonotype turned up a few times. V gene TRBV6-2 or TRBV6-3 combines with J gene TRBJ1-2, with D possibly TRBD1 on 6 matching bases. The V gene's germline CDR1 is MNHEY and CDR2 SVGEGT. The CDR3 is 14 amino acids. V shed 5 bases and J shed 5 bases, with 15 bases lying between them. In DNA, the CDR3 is TGTGCCAGCAGTGACCGGACAGCGGGGTATGGCTACACCTTC. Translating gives CASSDRTAGYGYTF.

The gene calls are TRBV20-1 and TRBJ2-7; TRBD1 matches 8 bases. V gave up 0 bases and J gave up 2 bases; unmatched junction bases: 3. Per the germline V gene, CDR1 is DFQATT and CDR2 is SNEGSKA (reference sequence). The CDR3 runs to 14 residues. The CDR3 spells CSARDRTGPYEQYF. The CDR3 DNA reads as TGCAGTGCTAGAGATCGGACAGGGCCCTACGAGCAGTACTTC.

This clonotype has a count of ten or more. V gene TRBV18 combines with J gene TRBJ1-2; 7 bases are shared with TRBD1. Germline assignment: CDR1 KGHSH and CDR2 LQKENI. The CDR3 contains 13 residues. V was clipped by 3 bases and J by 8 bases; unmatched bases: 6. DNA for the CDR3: TGTGCCAGCTCACCGACAGGGTCTGGAGGCTACACCTTC. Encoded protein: CASSPTGSGGYTF.

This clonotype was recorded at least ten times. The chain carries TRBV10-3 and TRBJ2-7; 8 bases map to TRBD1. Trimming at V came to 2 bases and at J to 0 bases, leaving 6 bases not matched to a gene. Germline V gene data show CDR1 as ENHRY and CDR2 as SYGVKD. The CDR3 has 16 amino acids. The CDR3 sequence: CAISEPRGQDSYEQYF. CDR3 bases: TGTGCCATCAGTGAGCCACGGGGACAGGACTCCTACGAGCAGTACTTC.

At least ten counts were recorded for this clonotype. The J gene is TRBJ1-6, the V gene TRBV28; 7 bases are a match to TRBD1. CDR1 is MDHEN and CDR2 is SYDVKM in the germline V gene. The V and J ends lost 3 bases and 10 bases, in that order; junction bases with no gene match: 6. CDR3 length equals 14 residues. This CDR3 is CASSFRGGASPLHF. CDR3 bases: TGTGCCAGCAGTTTTAGAGGGGGCGCGTCACCCCTCCACTTT.

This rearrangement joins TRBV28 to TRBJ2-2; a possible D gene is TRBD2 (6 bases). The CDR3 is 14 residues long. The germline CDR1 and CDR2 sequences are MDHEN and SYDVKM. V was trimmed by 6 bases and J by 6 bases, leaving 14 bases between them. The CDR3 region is CASSRSSASGELFF. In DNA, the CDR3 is TGTGCCAGCAGCCGGTCTAGCGCCTCCGGGGAGCTGTTTTTT.